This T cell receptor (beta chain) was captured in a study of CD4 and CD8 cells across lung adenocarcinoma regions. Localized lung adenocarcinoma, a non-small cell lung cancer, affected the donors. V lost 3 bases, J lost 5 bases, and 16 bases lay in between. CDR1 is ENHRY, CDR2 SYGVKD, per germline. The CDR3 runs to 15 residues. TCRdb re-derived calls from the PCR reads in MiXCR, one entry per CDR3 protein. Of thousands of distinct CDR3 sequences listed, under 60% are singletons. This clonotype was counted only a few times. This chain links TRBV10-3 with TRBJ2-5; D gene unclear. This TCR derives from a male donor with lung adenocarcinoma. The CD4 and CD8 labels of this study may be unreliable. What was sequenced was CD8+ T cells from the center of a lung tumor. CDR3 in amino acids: CAISDQARRTETQYF. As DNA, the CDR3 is TGTGCCATCAGTGACCAGGCCCGCCGAACGGAGACCCAGTACTTC.